This TCR beta chain was retrieved from a study of T cell responses to AZD1222 COVID-19 vaccine. V was clipped by 5 bases and J by 5 bases; unmatched bases: 5. Germline CDR1 is LGHNT and CDR2 is FRNRAP. This CDR3 has 13 residues. Here immunoSEQ multiplex PCR was the method, and the copy in TCRdb shows in-frame clones only, minus some. In the table there are about 110,000 clones, 70% to 90% of which are singletons. The chain recombines TRBV12-5 with TRBJ2-5; TRBD1 matches at 7 bases. The sequenced sample was peripheral blood, obtained 28 days after the second AZD1222 dose. This receptor was obtained from an adult who received the AZD1222 COVID-19 vaccine. In DNA, the CDR3 is TGTGCTAGTGGTAGGGGGCGCTGGGAGACCCAGTACTTC. Its protein product is CASGRGRWETQYF.